This T cell receptor (beta chain) emerged from a study of CD8 T cells in Susac syndrome. Study outcomes and limitations: Only a relatively small number of individuals were included in the TCR sequencing and HLA analysis.

The RNA input was about 0.5 to 1 ug, and it was reverse transcribed with random hexamers. The TCR beta CDR3 was amplified by immunoSEQ multiplex PCR across 54 Vbeta, 13 Jbeta. TCRdb reprocessed the immunoSEQ multiplex PCR reads via MiXCR and lists one record per CDR3 protein. The table lists under 200,000 distinct CDR3 sequences, 80% to 95% of them singletons. From blood CD8+ and CD4+ T cells, TCR beta sequences were generated. TEMRA cells were FACS-enriched, while CD8+ and CD4+ T cells were negatively isolated. V was pared by 3 bases and J by 2 bases, with 12 bases between. This CDR3 contains 14 residues. CDR1 and CDR2 from the germline V gene are SGHRS and YFSETQ. Turning to this clonotype: The target antigen is unknown.

This rearrangement joins TRBV5-1 to TRBJ2-7, with a tentative D call TRBD1 (6 bases). The source is a human donor in good health. The sample comprised CD4+ T cells from PBMCs. The CDR3 reads CASSSQGRTYEQYF. The DNA for the CDR3 is TGCGCCAGCAGCTCCCAGGGGCGTACCTACGAGCAGTACTTC.